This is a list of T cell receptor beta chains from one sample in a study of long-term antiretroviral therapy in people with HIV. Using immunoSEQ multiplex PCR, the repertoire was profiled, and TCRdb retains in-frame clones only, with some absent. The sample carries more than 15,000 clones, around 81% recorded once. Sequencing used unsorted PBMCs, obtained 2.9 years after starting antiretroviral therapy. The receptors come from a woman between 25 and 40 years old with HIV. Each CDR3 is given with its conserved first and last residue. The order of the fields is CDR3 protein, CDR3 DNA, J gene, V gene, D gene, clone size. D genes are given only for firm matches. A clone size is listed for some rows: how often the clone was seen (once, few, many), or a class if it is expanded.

CASRVLSDGYTF	TGTGCCAGCCGCGTGCTCTCTGACGGCTACACCTTC	TRBJ1-2	TRBV6-6	NA	few
CSVQQSHNQPQHF	TGCAGCGTTCAACAGAGCCACAATCAGCCCCAGCATTTT	TRBJ1-5	TRBV29-1	NA	few
CAWNGYTF	TGTGCCTGGAATGGCTACACCTTC	TRBJ1-2	TRBV30	NA	few
CASSSLGNTGELFF	TGTGCCAGCAGCTCGCTGGGGAACACCGGGGAGCTGTTTTTT	TRBJ2-2	TRBV7-9	NA	NA
CASSQVVMIGAQHF	TGCGCCAGCAGCCAAGTGGTCATGATCGGGGCCCAGCATTTT	TRBJ1-5	TRBV4-1	NA	NA
CASTPFFSGANTGELFF	TGTGCCAGCACCCCGTTTTTTAGCGGGGCGAACACCGGGGAGCTGTTTTTT	TRBJ2-2	TRBV14	TRBD2	NA
CASSPGFGLEAFF	TGTGCCAGTAGTCCGGGTTTTGGCCTCGAAGCTTTCTTT	TRBJ1-1	TRBV19	NA	NA
CASSLWGIRSRSPLHF	TGTGCCAGCAGCTTGTGGGGGATCAGGTCGAGGTCACCCCTCCACTTT	TRBJ1-6	TRBV5-6	NA	NA
CASRGQNIQYF	TGTGCCAGTAGGGGTCAAAACATTCAGTACTTC	TRBJ2-4	TRBV19	NA	NA
CASSYGGQGPGYTF	TGTGCCAGCAGTTACGGGGGTCAGGGTCCTGGCTACACCTTC	TRBJ1-2	TRBV6-6	NA	NA
CAWSRGSNEKLFF	TGTGCCTGGAGCCGAGGCAGTAATGAAAAACTGTTTTTT	TRBJ1-4	TRBV30	NA	NA
CAISSQASSGNTIYF	TGTGCCATCAGTTCACAGGCTAGCTCTGGAAACACCATATATTTT	TRBJ1-3	TRBV10-3	NA	once
CTSSQRADYQETQYF	TGCACCAGCAGCCAACGGGCGGACTACCAAGAGACCCAGTACTTC	TRBJ2-5	TRBV1	NA	NA
CASSYSAGGGTGELFF	TGTGCCAGCAGTTACTCGGCCGGTGGGGGGACCGGGGAGCTGTTTTTT	TRBJ2-2	TRBV6-5	NA	NA
CSVVPTWGTEAFF	TGCAGCGTTGTACCAACCTGGGGCACTGAAGCTTTCTTT	TRBJ1-1	TRBV29-1	NA	NA
CASSIFGNTGELFF	TGTGCCAGTAGTATCTTTGGGAACACCGGGGAGCTGTTTTTT	TRBJ2-2	TRBV19	NA	NA
CASGPDGPEAFF	TGTGCTAGTGGCCCGGACGGACCCGAAGCTTTCTTT	TRBJ1-1	TRBV12-5	NA	NA
CSVVTGSDEKLFF	TGCAGCGTTGTGACAGGCTCGGATGAAAAACTGTTTTTT	TRBJ1-4	TRBV29-1	NA	NA
CAWSDTLYGYTF	TGTGCCTGGAGTGATACCCTCTATGGCTACACCTTC	TRBJ1-2	TRBV30	NA	few
CASSIKALNTEAFF	TGTGCCAGTAGTATAAAGGCCCTGAACACTGAAGCTTTCTTT	TRBJ1-1	TRBV19	NA	NA
CASTLAGPKDTQYF	TGTGCCAGCACCCTAGCGGGGCCGAAAGATACGCAGTATTTT	TRBJ2-3	TRBV6-1	TRBD2	NA
CASSQVQTTGELFF	TGCGCCAGCAGCCAAGTTCAGACCACCGGGGAGCTGTTTTTT	TRBJ2-2	TRBV4-1	NA	NA
CASRADLGGNTIYF	TGTGCCAGCAGGGCGGACCTGGGGGGAAACACCATATATTTT	TRBJ1-3	TRBV2	NA	NA
CAWRAGTGDGYTF	TGTGCCTGGAGAGCCGGGACAGGCGATGGCTACACCTTC	TRBJ1-2	TRBV30	TRBD1	NA
CASSLDGQGNYGYTF	TGCGCCAGCAGCTTGGATGGACAGGGAAACTATGGCTACACCTTC	TRBJ1-2	TRBV5-1	TRBD1	few
CASSLGLAGDFTDTQYF	TGTGCCAGCAGCTTAGGGCTAGCGGGGGATTTCACAGATACGCAGTATTTT	TRBJ2-3	TRBV7-3	TRBD2	NA
CASSESTGGGNTIYF	TGTGCCAGCAGTGAAAGCACAGGGGGTGGAAACACCATATATTTT	TRBJ1-3	TRBV2	TRBD1	NA
CASNWGINEQFF	TGTGCCAGCAATTGGGGGATCAATGAGCAGTTCTTC	TRBJ2-1	TRBV2	NA	NA